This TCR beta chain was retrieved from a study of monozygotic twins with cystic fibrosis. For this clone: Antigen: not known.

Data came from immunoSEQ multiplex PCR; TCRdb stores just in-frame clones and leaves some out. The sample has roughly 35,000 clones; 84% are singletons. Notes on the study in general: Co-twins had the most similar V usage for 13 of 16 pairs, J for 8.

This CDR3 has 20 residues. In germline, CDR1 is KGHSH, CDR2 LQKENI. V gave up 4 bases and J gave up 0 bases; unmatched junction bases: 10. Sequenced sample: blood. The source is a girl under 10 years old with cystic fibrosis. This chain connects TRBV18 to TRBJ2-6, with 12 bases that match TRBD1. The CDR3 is CASSLPGTGGETSGANVLTF. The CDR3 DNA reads TGTGCCAGCTCACTCCCCGGGACAGGGGGCGAGACCTCTGGGGCCAACGTCCTGACTTTC.